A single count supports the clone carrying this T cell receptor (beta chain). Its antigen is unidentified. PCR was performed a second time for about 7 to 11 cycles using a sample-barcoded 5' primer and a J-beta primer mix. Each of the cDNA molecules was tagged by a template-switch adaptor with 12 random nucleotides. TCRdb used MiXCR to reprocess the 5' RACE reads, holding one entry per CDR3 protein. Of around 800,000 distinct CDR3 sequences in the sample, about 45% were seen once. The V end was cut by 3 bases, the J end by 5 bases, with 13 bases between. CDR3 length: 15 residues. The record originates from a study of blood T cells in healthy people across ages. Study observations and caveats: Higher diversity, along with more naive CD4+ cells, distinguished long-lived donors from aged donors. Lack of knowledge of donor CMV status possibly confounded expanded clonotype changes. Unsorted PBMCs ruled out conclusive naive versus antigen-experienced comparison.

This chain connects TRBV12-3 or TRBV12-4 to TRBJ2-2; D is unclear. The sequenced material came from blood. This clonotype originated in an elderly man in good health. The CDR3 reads CASSFWRPLTGELFF. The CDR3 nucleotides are TGTGCCAGCAGTTTTTGGCGGCCACTAACCGGGGAGCTGTTTTTT.